Described below is a single T cell receptor (beta chain) sequence and its context. The target antigen is unknown. Other nucleotide sequences in the sample specify the same CDR3. Measured with immunoSEQ multiplex PCR; TCRdb has only the in-frame clones, and not every one. The sample contains roughly 330,000 clones, about 85% of which appear only once. This entry comes from a study of cytomegalovirus exposure and HLA in healthy donors. Study-level points and caveats: Overall, around 160 TCR beta chains were annotated as cytomegalovirus-associated.

The CDR3 is 11 amino acids. CDR1 is DFQATT and CDR2 is SNEGSKA in the germline V gene (reference sequence). The V end was cut by 1 base, the J end by 7 bases, with 7 bases between. This chain links TRBV20-1 with TRBJ1-1; D is ambiguous. This sequence was found in a woman in her 30s in good health and CMV-seropositive. The specimen sequenced was PBMCs. Here the CDR3 DNA reads TGCAGTGCTAGAGGCCAAGGTGAAGCTTTCTTT. This codes for CSARGQGEAFF.